This TCR beta chain derives from a study of shared clonotypes between healthy human individuals. In germline, CDR1 is SGHRS, CDR2 YFSETQ. The CDR3 sequence is 16 residues long. V trimming: 4 bases; J trimming: 3 bases; junction bases outside the gene matches: 4. Sequencing used immunoSEQ multiplex PCR; TCRdb keeps in-frame clones, though not all of them. The table shows millions of clones, with 85% to 95% occurring only once. The TCR originated in a man aged 18 to 30 in good health. The J gene is TRBJ2-2, the V gene TRBV5-1; TRBD2 matches at 12 bases. The specimen sequenced was naive CD4+ T cells sorted from blood. Subset here: CD45RA+ positively selected. The CDR3 region has the DNA TGCGCCAGCAGCATACTAGCGGGAGGATACACCGGGGAGCTGTTTTTT. It yields the protein CASSILAGGYTGELFF.